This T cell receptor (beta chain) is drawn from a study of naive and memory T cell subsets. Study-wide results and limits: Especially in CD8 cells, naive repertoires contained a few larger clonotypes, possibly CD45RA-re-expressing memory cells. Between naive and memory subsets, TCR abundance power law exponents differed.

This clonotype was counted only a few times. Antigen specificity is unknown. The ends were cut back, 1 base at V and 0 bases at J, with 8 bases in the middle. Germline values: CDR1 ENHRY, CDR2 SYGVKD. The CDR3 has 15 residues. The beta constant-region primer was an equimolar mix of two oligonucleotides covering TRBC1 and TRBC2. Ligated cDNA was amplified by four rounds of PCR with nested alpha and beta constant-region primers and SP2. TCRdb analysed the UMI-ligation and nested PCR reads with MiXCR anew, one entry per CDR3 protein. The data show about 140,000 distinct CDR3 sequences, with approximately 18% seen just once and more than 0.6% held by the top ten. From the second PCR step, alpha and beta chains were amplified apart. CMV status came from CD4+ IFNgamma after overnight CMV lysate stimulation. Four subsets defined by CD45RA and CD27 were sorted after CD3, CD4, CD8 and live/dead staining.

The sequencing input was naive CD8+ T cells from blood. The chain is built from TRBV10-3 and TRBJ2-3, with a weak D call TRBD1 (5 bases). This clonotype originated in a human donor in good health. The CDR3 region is CAISEYQGSTDTQYF. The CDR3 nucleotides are TGTGCCATCAGTGAGTATCAGGGAAGCACAGATACGCAGTATTTT.